The T cell receptor (beta chain) described here comes from a study of low-dose radiotherapy and immunotherapy resistance in tumors (dated by TCRdb to between 2021 and 2023). About the full investigation: Patients in Cohort 1 were given 0.5 Gy per fraction every 2 weeks, and the prescribed total PTV dose was 6.5 Gy. Cohort 2 received 1 Gy per fraction every two weeks, with a total of 13 Gy over 26 weeks. Nivolumab and ipilimumab were both given intravenously, with nivolumab at a 240 mg flat dose every two weeks and ipilimumab at 1 mg/kg every six weeks. Intravenous cyclophosphamide at 200 mg/m2 was administered every two weeks, one day ahead of each radiation and immunotherapy administration. Aspirin 300 mg was taken orally once daily by patients for four cycles, starting on cycle 1 day 1. The trial did not randomize participants into treatment groups. Eight patients were included in the translational analysis: three from the first dose cohort and the first five from the second dose cohort.

Taken with the paper, the label for time point translates to: before trial treatment. Donors were enrolled in RACIN, a single-arm phase I dose-escalation trial combining nivolumab, ipilimumab, aspirin, low-dose cyclophosphamide and low-dose radiotherapy. Patients with advanced, TIL-negative solid tumors were considered eligible. V is cut back by 4 bases and J by 1 base, with 10 bases in the junction unmatched. From the cysteine through the phenylalanine, the CDR3 covers 16 amino acids. The DNA shown is the 48-base CDR3, in frame from base 1. The germline V gene provides CDR1 MDHEN and CDR2 SYDVKM. Ten or more counts support this clonotype. Its antigen remains undetermined. Base qualities were left out, and no much larger clone turns up one base away. The sequencing machine was an Illumina HiSeq 2500. First-strand cDNA was synthesized using Superscript III and a set of TRAV- and TRBV-specific primers, so that both TCRalpha and TCRbeta chains were covered. TCRs were amplified with Phusion for 15 to 20 PCR cycles using a constant-region primer together with the adapter attached to the V primers. Amplification of the isolated mRNA was done with the MessageAmp II aRNA Amplification Kit, which involved an approximately 15-hour in vitro transcription at 37 degrees C. The Dynabeads mRNA DIRECT Purification Kit was used to isolate mRNA for TCR sequencing. Indexed Illumina adapters were added in a second Phusion PCR of 20 to 30 cycles, after which AMPure XP beads were used to purify the products. Per the authors' processing: Using custom Perl scripts, TCR sequences encoding the same protein were pooled, out-of-frame sequences were removed, and the abundance of each clonotype was computed. TCR sequences supported by only a single read were excluded from analysis. Shannon entropy, Gini index, clonality, richness, and the frequency of TCRs shared between repertoires were included as repertoire metrics. TCRdb reanalyzed the raw reads on its own, using fastp at Q25 for trimming and MiXCR for clone calling, and kept in-frame beta chains. CDR3 protein duplicates are merged, each entry listing the most common genes and DNA. What appears here as the V and J calls and clone size reflects TCRdb's work, not the paper's. Present in this sample are some 85,000 distinct CDR3 sequences, approximately 17% of which were seen just once. The ten largest clonotypes hold roughly 6% of the sample.

The input for sequencing was PBMCs, taken before treatment. The origin of this receptor is a male donor with prostate cancer. The V gene is TRBV28 and the J gene is TRBJ2-7, and 7 bases in between align with TRBD1. The bases are TGTGCCAGCAGTTCCCTCCGGGACAGTCTATCCTACGAGCAGTACTTC. The encoded protein is CASSSLRDSLSYEQYF.